The subject of this entry is one TCR beta chain. This entry comes from a study of control samples from healthy donors and cancer patients. The repertoire was sequenced with immunoSEQ multiplex PCR; TCRdb's copy has only in-frame clones and lacks some. This sample has about 160,000 clones; 70% to 90% occur once, and the top ten carry 9.5% to 15%. The CDR3 has 12 residues. Trimming removed 1 base at V and 9 bases at J, with 10 bases between. From germline, CDR1 is LGHDT and CDR2 YNNKEL (reference sequence). This receptor was taken from a man under 40 in good health. The chain has TRBV3-1 (or the pseudogene TRBV3-2) and TRBJ2-7; D remains unclear. Input material: blood. Here the CDR3 DNA reads TGTGCCAGCAGCCAAGGGCCCCCCGTGCAGTACTTC. Translating it yields CASSQGPPVQYF.